These 24 T cell receptor beta chains originate from one sample sequenced in a study of blood T cell repertoires in COVID-19. Clones were sequenced by immunoSEQ multiplex PCR, and TCRdb holds only the in-frame ones, with some missing. This table has around 52,000 clones, about 80% appearing once. The sample taken for sequencing was peripheral blood. These receptors originate from a woman in her fifties or sixties with acute or convalescent COVID-19.

This chain joins TRBV7-2 and TRBJ2-7; D possibly corresponds to TRBD2 (6 bases). CDR1 and CDR2 from the germline V gene are SGHTA and FQGNSA. The length of the CDR3 is 14 residues. V was clipped by 4 bases and J by 5 bases, with 15 bases between them. In DNA, the CDR3 is TGTGCCAGCAGCTACTTAGCGGCGACGGACGAGCAGTACTTC. Amino acid sequence: CASSYLAATDEQYF.

The CDR3 loop reads CASSLGTGSHYEQYF. In nucleotides, the CDR3 is TGTGCCAGCAGTTTGGGGACAGGGAGCCACTACGAGCAGTACTTC. The chain joins TRBV27 to TRBJ2-7; 9 bases align to TRBD1. Trimming at V came to 3 bases and at J to 3 bases, leaving 6 bases not matched to a gene. Germline CDR1 reads MNHEY; CDR2 reads SMNVEV (reference sequence). CDR3 length equals 15 residues.

This rearrangement joins TRBV4-1 to TRBJ1-2, with D possibly TRBD1 on 6 matching bases. The V and J ends lost 4 bases and 6 bases respectively, with 21 bases between them. The germline CDR1 and CDR2 sequences are MGHRA and YSYEKL. This CDR3 region has 16 residues. This CDR3 is CASSPAPQGSGHGYTF. CDR3 coding DNA: TGCGCCAGCAGCCCAGCCCCACAGGGCTCTGGGCATGGCTACACCTTC.

This CDR3 is CASSPTDRIWETQYF. The DNA for the CDR3 is TGTGCCAGCAGCCCAACCGACAGAATTTGGGAGACCCAGTACTTC. The J gene is TRBJ2-5, the V gene TRBV14; a weak D match, TRBD1 (5 bases). This CDR3 has 15 amino acids. Germline CDR1 SGHDN, CDR2 FVKESK. V shed 4 bases and J shed 5 bases, with 17 bases lying between them.

The genes are TRBV6-5 and TRBJ1-4; D gene ambiguous. Trimming removed 0 bases at V and 7 bases at J, with 6 bases between. Germline V gene lookup returns CDR1 MNHEY and CDR2 SVGAGI. There are 13 residues in the CDR3. DNA for the CDR3: TGTGCCAGCAGTTACTCAGCTGGTGAAAAACTGTTTTTT. Protein sequence: CASSYSAGEKLFF.

A single count supports this clone. The chain employs TRBV25-1 and TRBJ2-7; D is undetermined. Germline V CDR1 and CDR2: MGHDK, SYGVNS. The CDR3 spans 13 residues. The germline V and J ends were trimmed by 5 bases and 2 bases, with 10 bases remaining between them. Here the CDR3 DNA reads TGTGCCAGCAGTCCCCTAGGAGCCTACGAGCAGTACTTC. As protein: CASSPLGAYEQYF.

This clone appeared a few times. J is TRBJ2-3 and V is TRBV5-1; D remains ambiguous. Trimming removed 3 bases at V and 0 bases at J, with 11 bases between. The CDR3 sequence is 15 residues long. CDR1 and CDR2 (germline): SGHRS, YFSETQ. CDR3 in amino acids: CASSSSVQSTDTQYF. CDR3 DNA: TGCGCCAGCAGCTCCTCTGTTCAGAGCACAGATACGCAGTATTTT. Full variable domain (missing parts from reference TRBV5-1 and TRBJ2-3): KAGVTQTPRYLIKTRGQQVTLSCSPISGHRSVSWYQQTPGQGLQFLFEYFSETQRNKGNFPGRFSGRQFSNSRSEMNVSTLELGDSALYLCASSSSVQSTDTQYFGPGTRLTVL.

The rearrangement uses TRBV14 and TRBJ1-1; 7 nucleotides match TRBD1. J was trimmed by 2 bases and V by 2 bases; bases with no gene match: 11. CDR1 is SGHDN, CDR2 FVKESK, per germline. The CDR3 is made up of 17 amino acids. DNA for the CDR3: TGTGCCAGCAGCCAACTCCTAGCGGGACAGCGAAACACTGAAGCTTTCTTT. Amino acids: CASSQLLAGQRNTEAFF.

The rearrangement joins TRBV9 to TRBJ2-3; 10 bases map to TRBD2. Germline lookup yields CDR1 SGDLS and CDR2 YYNGEE. This CDR3 has 15 amino acids. The J segment lost 6 bases and the V segment lost 2 bases, leaving 6 bases of the junction unmatched. The CDR3 DNA follows: TGTGCCAGCAGCGTTCTAGCGGGGGCAGGGGATACGCAGTATTTT. Translation: CASSVLAGAGDTQYF.

This clone has a handful of counts. The V and J genes are TRBV30 and TRBJ2-2; maybe TRBD1 (5 bases). Germline CDR1 is GTSNPN and CDR2 is SVGIG (reference sequence). CDR3 length: 13 residues. Trimming pared 0 bases from V and 6 bases from J, leaving 8 bases between. CDR3 residues: CAWSVIGAGELFF. The DNA of the CDR3 is TGTGCCTGGAGTGTGATAGGGGCCGGGGAGCTGTTTTTT.

CDR3 amino acids: CASSLLDRNSYNEQFF. DNA of the CDR3: TGCGCCAGCAGCCTCCTGGACAGGAACTCCTACAATGAGCAGTTCTTC. The chain is built from TRBV5-1 and TRBJ2-1, with TRBD1 identical over 7 bases. V was pared by 4 bases and J by 0 bases, with 7 bases of the junction left unmatched. The CDR3 covers 16 residues. CDR1 is SGHRS, CDR2 YFSETQ, per germline.

V and J are TRBV18 and TRBJ1-6; D is ambiguous. Trimming cost V 4 bases and J 8 bases, with 9 bases left between them. Germline CDR1 and CDR2: KGHSH and LQKENI. The CDR3 runs 13 residues. As DNA, the CDR3 is TGTGCCAGCTCACTCCTCCAGGATTCACCCCTCCACTTT. It translates to CASSLLQDSPLHF.

The J gene is TRBJ1-1, the V gene TRBV6-2 or TRBV6-3, with D maybe TRBD1 (5 bases). Trimming shortened V by 4 bases and J by 5 bases, and 8 bases separated the two germline ends. Germline lookup yields CDR1 MNHEY and CDR2 SVGEGT. This CDR3 is 12 amino acids long. CDR3 loop: CASSSGITEAFF. In nucleotides, the CDR3 is TGTGCCAGCAGTTCAGGGATTACTGAAGCTTTCTTT.

CDR3 sequence (DNA): TGTGCTAACCCCGGCAGGTGCTACGAGCAGTACTTC. Amino acids: CANPGRCYEQYF. V and J are TRBV24-1 and TRBJ2-7; D call uncertain. Germline CDR1 and CDR2: KGHDR and SFDVKD. This CDR3 region has 12 residues.

The rearrangement joins TRBV3-1 (or the pseudogene TRBV3-2) to TRBJ2-2; 8 nucleotides agree with TRBD2. CDR3 length equals 19 residues. V lost 1 base, J lost 6 bases, and 16 bases stayed unmatched. From germline, CDR1 is LGHDT and CDR2 YNNKEL (reference sequence). The CDR3 nucleotides are TGTGCCAGCAGCCAAGTCGGGGGTAGCGGGGCCGCCTCGGCCGGGGAGCTGTTTTTT. Translation: CASSQVGGSGAASAGELFF.

The chain is built from TRBV9 and TRBJ1-3, with TRBD1 identical over 9 bases. The CDR3 loop spans 17 amino acids. The ends lost 3 bases at V and 2 bases at J; junction bases unmatched: 9. In germline, CDR1 is SGDLS, CDR2 YYNGEE. CDR3 bases: TGTGCCAGCAGCGCGTATTCCGGACAGGGGACTGGAAACACCATATATTTT. Protein: CASSAYSGQGTGNTIYF.

V usage is TRBV14 and J usage is TRBJ2-3; possibly TRBD2 for D (5 bases). CDR1 and CDR2 (germline): SGHDN, FVKESK. The CDR3 is made up of 16 amino acids. Trimming left V 4 bases short and J 2 bases short, with 16 bases between. The CDR3 DNA is TGTGCCAGCAGCCTGCGAGCCAGCGGTTACACAGATACGCAGTATTTT. Its protein is CASSLRASGYTDTQYF.

CDR3 DNA: TGTGCCAGCAGTTACTCGATTTTGGGGGCGGGTGAGACCCAGTACTTC. Protein: CASSYSILGAGETQYF. The chain uses TRBV6-5 and TRBJ2-5, with D perhaps TRBD1 (6 bases). V was trimmed by 0 bases and J by 5 bases, leaving 16 bases between them. Germline CDR1 MNHEY, CDR2 SVGAGI. CDR3 length equals 16 residues.

CDR3 DNA sequence: TGTGCCAGCAGGCTTTTCACAGGGAGAGAGACTGAAGCTTTCTTT. Residues: CASRLFTGRETEAFF. The chain carries TRBV14 and TRBJ1-1; D is possibly TRBD1 (6 bases). The germline CDR1 and CDR2 sequences are SGHDN and FVKESK. The CDR3 is made up of 15 amino acids. The V end was cut by 6 bases, the J end by 5 bases, with 19 bases between.

This clone was counted a single time. The J gene is TRBJ1-2, the V gene TRBV7-2, with D perhaps matching TRBD1 (5 bases). V was trimmed by 5 bases and J by 5 bases, leaving 18 bases between them. The CDR3 sequence is 15 residues long. Germline CDR1 and CDR2: SGHTA and FQGNSA. CDR3 loop: CASSLAAGLSYGYTF. In DNA, the CDR3 is TGTGCCAGCAGCCTTGCGGCAGGGCTTTCATATGGCTACACCTTC.

The rearrangement uses TRBV18 and TRBJ1-6; the match to TRBD1 covers 9 bases. V lost 4 bases and J lost 7; bases outside the gene matches: 2. This CDR3 has 14 residues. Germline assignment: CDR1 KGHSH and CDR2 LQKENI. CDR3 nucleotides: TGTGCCAGCTCACGGGGACAGGGAAATTCACCCCTCCACTTT. This sequence encodes CASSRGQGNSPLHF.

This clone was detected only a few times. The V and J genes are TRBV5-1 and TRBJ1-5; D is uncertain. Trimming pared 4 bases from V and 6 bases from J, leaving 17 bases between. Germline V lookup: CDR1 SGHRS, CDR2 YFSETQ. There are 15 residues in the CDR3. The CDR3, as DNA: TGCGCCAGCAGCCCCTCCCCCGGTTCCGGTCAGCCCCAGCATTTT. It codes for CASSPSPGSGQPQHF.

V usage is TRBV19 and J usage is TRBJ1-1; possibly TRBD1 for D (6 bases). Germline V gene lookup returns CDR1 LNHDA and CDR2 SQIVND (reference sequence). The CDR3 totals 14 residues. V lost 3 bases to trimming and J lost 11 bases, with 19 bases between them. The CDR3 DNA reads TGTGCCAGTAGTATCTCAGGGGATGGCTTCGGGGCTTTCTTT. Amino acids: CASSISGDGFGAFF.

This clone has a single count. The chain links TRBV7-2 to TRBJ2-5, with D possibly TRBD1 on 5 matching bases. CDR1 and CDR2 from the germline V gene are SGHTA and FQGNSA. The germline V and J ends were trimmed by 7 bases and 3 bases, with 15 bases remaining between them. The CDR3 extends over 14 amino acids. As DNA, the CDR3 is TGTGCCAGCAAGGGGCCGGGCGTGGAAGAGACCCAGTACTTC. Protein: CASKGPGVEETQYF.